Below are 26 T cell receptor beta chains sequenced from a single sample in a study of graft-versus-host responses after intestinal transplantation. For these TCRs, the target antigens are not known. The protocol was immunoSEQ multiplex PCR, while the TCRdb copy is restricted to in-frame clones and leaves out a portion. In the table there are 75,000 to 90,000 clones, roughly 89% of which are singletons. Specimen: unstimulated CD4+ T cells sorted from spleen or lymph node cells, collected before intestinal transplant. The receptors originated from a human donor who received an intestinal transplant.

The V call is TRBV19, the J call TRBJ1-1, with 7 bases identical to TRBD1. This CDR3 is 14 amino acids long. The V gene end was trimmed by 4 bases and the J gene end by 5 bases; junction bases not matched to a gene: 7. Germline V gene sequence: CDR1 LNHDA, CDR2 SQIVND (reference sequence). The CDR3 sequence is CASSTTGLGTEAFF. The CDR3 bases are TGTGCCAGTAGTACGACAGGGCTCGGGACTGAAGCTTTCTTT.

The chain carries TRBV6-1 and TRBJ2-2; D is perhaps TRBD1 (5 bases). Per the germline V gene, CDR1 is MNHNS and CDR2 is SASEGT. This CDR3 contains 12 residues. Trimming removed 7 bases from V and 7 bases from J, with 10 bases in between. CDR3 sequence (DNA): TGTGCCAGCATCAGGGTGGGCGGGGAGCTGTTTTTT. Translation: CASIRVGGELFF.

The chain recombines TRBV28 with TRBJ1-2; 8 bases are shared with TRBD1. CDR3 length: 14 residues. V lost 8 bases to trimming and J lost 6 bases; unmatched junction nucleotides: 11. Germline V gene lookup returns CDR1 MDHEN and CDR2 SYDVKM. The CDR3 spells CASGVGDRHDGYTF. For the CDR3, the DNA is TGTGCCAGCGGTGTGGGGGACAGGCACGATGGCTACACCTTC.

The DNA of the CDR3 is TGCGCCAGCAGCCGCACACAAAGCTCCTACAATGAGCAGTTCTTC. Its translation is CASSRTQSSYNEQFF. The V call is TRBV5-1, the J call TRBJ2-1, with D hard to call. This CDR3 spans 15 amino acids. Germline CDR1 is SGHRS and CDR2 is YFSETQ. V was shortened by 4 bases and J by 0 bases, with 11 bases between the two germline ends. The full variable domain, its missing parts supplied by reference TRBV5-1 and TRBJ2-1, is KAGVTQTPRYLIKTRGQQVTLSCSPISGHRSVSWYQQTPGQGLQFLFEYFSETQRNKGNFPGRFSGRQFSNSRSEMNVSTLELGDSALYLCASSRTQSSYNEQFFGPGTRLTVL.

This clone was counted a few times. The gene calls are TRBV4-1 and TRBJ1-4; perhaps TRBD1 as D (5 bases). The V end was cut by 0 bases, the J end by 6 bases, with 20 bases between. Germline V CDR1 and CDR2: MGHRA, YSYEKL. This CDR3 is built from 18 residues. The CDR3 sequence: CASSQDWWAGRMDEKLFF. As DNA, the CDR3 is TGCGCCAGCAGCCAAGATTGGTGGGCGGGACGAATGGATGAAAAACTGTTTTTT.

This CDR3 reads CASSERSNTEAFF. The CDR3 region has the DNA TGTGCCAGCAGTGAACGGTCGAACACTGAAGCTTTCTTT. The gene calls are TRBV6-1 and TRBJ1-1, with unresolved D. Trimming cost V 2 bases and J 1 base, with 5 bases left between them. Germline V gives CDR1 MNHNS, CDR2 SASEGT. This CDR3 comprises 13 residues.

This chain joins TRBV5-4 and TRBJ2-7, with D perhaps matching TRBD1 (5 bases). The CDR3 runs 12 residues. Germline V gene lookup returns CDR1 SGHNT and CDR2 YYREEE (reference sequence). Between the trimmed V and J ends, which lost 10 bases and 2 bases, there was a span of 13 bases. CDR3 in DNA: TGTGCCGGCAACAGGAACCCCTACGAGCAGTACTTC. Protein product: CAGNRNPYEQYF.

This chain connects TRBV27 to TRBJ2-6; 7 bases are a match to TRBD1. Germline-derived CDR1 and CDR2 are MNHEY and SMNVEV (reference sequence). With 7 bases clipped from V and 3 bases from J, the junction kept 12 bases outside the gene matches. The CDR3 is 17 amino acids. This chain's CDR3 is CASTQYGAGGGANVLTF. In nucleotides, the CDR3 is TGTGCCAGCACTCAATATGGGGCAGGGGGTGGGGCCAACGTCCTGACTTTC.

The rearrangement links TRBV7-9 to TRBJ2-3; D possibly corresponds to TRBD2 (5 bases). V was clipped by 1 base and J by 13 bases, with 9 bases between them. CDR1 is SEHNR, CDR2 FQNEAQ, per germline (reference sequence). There are 11 residues in the CDR3. The CDR3 DNA follows: TGTGCCAGCAGCTTAGGAAAGGGAGAGTATTTT. This encodes CASSLGKGEYF.

V and J are TRBV5-6 and TRBJ1-2; a possible D gene is TRBD1 (5 bases). The germline V gene has CDR1 SGHDT and CDR2 YYEEEE. The CDR3 is 14 residues long. The V end was cut by 4 bases, the J end by 6 bases, with 16 bases between. The CDR3 nucleotides read TGTGCCAGCAGCCGGGCGGTAACAGGCGATGGCTACACCTTC. Its translation: CASSRAVTGDGYTF.

The rearrangement links TRBV5-1 to TRBJ2-3; possible D gene TRBD2, 7 bases. V was trimmed by 5 bases and J by 0 bases, leaving 13 bases between them. Germline V gene data show CDR1 as SGHRS and CDR2 as YFSETQ. The CDR3 is made up of 15 amino acids. CDR3 nucleotide sequence: TGCGCCAGCAGAGAGGGGGGGGTTAGCACAGATACGCAGTATTTT. It encodes CASREGGVSTDTQYF.

V usage is TRBV6-1 and J usage is TRBJ2-5, with 8 bases lining up with TRBD2. After removal of 5 bases from V and 3 bases from J, the junction contained 8 bases not matched to a gene. The germline gives CDR1 MNHNS, CDR2 SASEGT. This CDR3 has 15 amino acids. The CDR3 region is CASSPQLAAKETQYF. The DNA of the CDR3 is TGTGCCAGCAGTCCCCAACTAGCGGCCAAAGAGACCCAGTACTTC.

This rearrangement joins TRBV6-1 to TRBJ1-3; D gene uncertain. The germline V gene encodes CDR1 MNHNS and CDR2 SASEGT. The CDR3 consists of 15 residues. The V end was cut by 3 bases, the J end by 0 bases, with 9 bases between. The CDR3 DNA sequence: TGTGCCAGCAGTGAGGAGGAGAGCTCTGGAAACACCATATATTTT. Translation gives CASSEEESSGNTIYF.

The V call is TRBV6-1, the J call TRBJ1-2, with TRBD1 as a possible D gene (6 bases). From germline, CDR1 is MNHNS and CDR2 SASEGT. Trimming stripped 7 bases from V and 4 bases from J, with 10 bases between. The CDR3 is made up of 12 amino acids. CDR3 residues: CASIDRIYGYTF. DNA for the CDR3: TGTGCCAGCATTGACAGGATCTATGGCTACACCTTC.

This clone has just a few counts. V gene TRBV23-1 combines with J gene TRBJ1-4; TRBD1 agrees at 7 bases. TRBV23-1 is an ORF; its function is uncertain. This CDR3 is 17 amino acids long. V lost 2 bases, J lost 8 bases, and 14 bases stayed unmatched. The CDR3 loop reads CASSQRGRQEGSEKLFF. The CDR3 nucleotides are TGCGCCAGCAGTCAAAGGGGGCGACAGGAGGGGTCAGAAAAACTGTTTTTT.

The genes are TRBV6-1 and TRBJ2-7; TRBD1 matches 9 bases. V gave up 2 bases and J gave up 4 bases; unmatched junction bases: 9. Germline CDR1 is MNHNS and CDR2 is SASEGT. The CDR3 consists of 16 residues. CDR3: CASSEWPGQGRYEQYF. DNA of the CDR3: TGTGCCAGCAGTGAATGGCCGGGACAGGGACGATACGAGCAGTACTTC.

The chain has TRBV28 and TRBJ2-7; 8 nucleotides line up with TRBD2. V gave up 5 bases and J gave up 3 bases; unmatched junction bases: 9. Germline V gene lookup returns CDR1 MDHEN and CDR2 SYDVKM. The CDR3 consists of 15 residues. CDR3 coding DNA: TGTGCCAGCAGTCAGTTCAGCGGGAGCGGCTACGAGCAGTACTTC. It translates to CASSQFSGSGYEQYF.

The J gene is TRBJ2-7, the V gene TRBV28; 7 nucleotides match TRBD1. Trimming removed 7 bases from V and 5 bases from J; junction bases left unmatched: 5. The CDR3 has 12 residues. Germline assignment: CDR1 MDHEN and CDR2 SYDVKM. Here the CDR3 reads CASTTQGDEQYF. Here the CDR3 DNA reads TGTGCCAGCACCACCCAGGGGGACGAGCAGTACTTC.

The rearrangement joins TRBV7-9 to TRBJ1-3; D remains unclear. This CDR3 is 13 amino acids long. The germline V gene encodes CDR1 SEHNR and CDR2 FQNEAQ (reference sequence). V lost 5 bases, J lost 4 bases, and 9 bases lay in between. CDR3 sequence reads: CASSLSGGNTIYF. The CDR3 DNA is TGTGCCAGCAGCCTCTCGGGGGGAAACACCATATATTTT.

V is TRBV28 and J is TRBJ1-4, with TRBD1 as a possible D gene (6 bases). In germline, CDR1 is MDHEN, CDR2 SYDVKM. This CDR3 has 16 amino acids. V lost 1 base to trimming and J lost 11 bases, with 20 bases between them. The DNA for the CDR3 is TGTGCCAGCAGTTTATTGATCGGGGGGGCCCTCGGGAAACTGTTTTTT. It codes for CASSLLIGGALGKLFF.

This clone was counted once. This chain uses TRBV5-6 with TRBJ2-2, with D maybe TRBD2 (6 bases). The V and J ends lost 4 bases and 6 bases respectively, with 10 bases between them. The CDR3 has 13 residues. Germline lookup yields CDR1 SGHDT and CDR2 YYEEEE. CDR3 sequence: CASSPGTAGELFF. In nucleotides, the CDR3 is TGTGCCAGCAGCCCCGGGACTGCCGGGGAGCTGTTTTTT.

The chain is built from TRBV6-5 and TRBJ2-7; unclear D gene. CDR3 size: 15 residues. Deletions cut 0 bases from V and 3 bases from J, with 12 bases between. Germline CDR1 and CDR2: MNHEY and SVGAGI. CDR3 residues: CASSYSPTLNYEQYF. The CDR3 DNA reads TGTGCCAGCAGTTACTCCCCCACTCTCAACTACGAGCAGTACTTC.

This sequence joins TRBV6-4 and TRBJ2-5; perhaps D is TRBD1 or TRBD2 (7 bases each). Per germline, CDR1 MRHNA and CDR2 SNTAGT. CDR3 length equals 11 residues. Trimming took 10 bases from V and 5 from J, leaving 11 bases between them. For the CDR3, the DNA is TGTGCCATCAGGGGGGGGGAGACCCAGTACTTC. Protein product: CAIRGGETQYF.

As DNA, the CDR3 is TGTGCCAGCAGTCCACAGGGGGGTAACTATGGCTACACCTTC. It encodes CASSPQGGNYGYTF. The rearrangement uses TRBV2 and TRBJ1-2; 8 nucleotides match TRBD1. After removal of 5 bases from V and 1 base from J, the junction contained 3 bases not matched to a gene. The germline V gene has CDR1 SNHLY and CDR2 FYNNEI. The CDR3 runs 14 residues. The complete variable domain, with remaining parts taken from reference TRBV2 and TRBJ1-2, reads EPEVTQTPSHQVTQMGQEVILRCVPISNHLYFYWYRQILGQKVEFLVSFYNNEISEKSEIFDDQFSVERPDGSNFTLKIRSTKLEDSAMYFCASSPQGGNYGYTFGSGTRLTVV.

The V call is TRBV11-3, the J call TRBJ2-2; 10 bases agree with TRBD1. The CDR3 loop spans 20 amino acids. In germline, CDR1 is SGHNT, CDR2 YENEEA. The V segment lost 4 bases and the J segment 4 bases; nucleotides outside the gene matches: 18. The DNA for the CDR3 is TGTGCCAGCAGCTCCTCCACCGGGACAGGGGTCAAAAGAGGCACCGGGGAGCTGTTTTTT. Its protein product is CASSSSTGTGVKRGTGELFF.

V gene TRBV5-6 combines with J gene TRBJ2-7; 9 nucleotides match TRBD1. The CDR3 consists of 17 residues. With 4 bases clipped from V and 2 bases from J, the junction kept 13 bases outside the gene matches. CDR1 and CDR2 from the germline V gene are SGHDT and YYEEEE. CDR3 DNA: TGTGCCAGCAGCCCCGGGACAGGGCTCCAATCGGCCTACGAGCAGTACTTC. It codes for CASSPGTGLQSAYEQYF. Supplemented by reference TRBV5-6 and TRBJ2-7, the full variable domain reads DAGVTQSPTHLIKTRGQQVTLRCSPKSGHDTVSWYQQALGQGPQFIFQYYEEEERQRGNFPDRFSGHQFPNYSSELNVNALLLGDSALYLCASSPGTGLQSAYEQYFGPGTRLTVT.